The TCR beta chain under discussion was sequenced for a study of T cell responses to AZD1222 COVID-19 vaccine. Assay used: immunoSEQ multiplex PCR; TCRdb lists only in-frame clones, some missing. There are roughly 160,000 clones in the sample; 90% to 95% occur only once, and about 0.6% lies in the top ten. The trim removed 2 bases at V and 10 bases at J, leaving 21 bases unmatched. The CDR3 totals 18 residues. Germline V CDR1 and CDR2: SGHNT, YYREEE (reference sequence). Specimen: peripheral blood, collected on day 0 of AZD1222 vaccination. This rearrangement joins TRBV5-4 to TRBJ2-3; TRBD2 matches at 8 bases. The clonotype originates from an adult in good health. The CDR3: CASSFGGGDAIQHTSQYF. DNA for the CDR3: TGTGCCAGCAGCTTCGGGGGGGGAGACGCGATCCAACATACGTCGCAGTATTTT.